This passage covers 30 T cell receptor beta chains from one sample sequenced in a study of T cell responses to AZD1222 COVID-19 vaccine. Sequencing was performed with immunoSEQ multiplex PCR; in TCRdb, only in-frame clones are kept and a portion is missing. The table records fewer than 110,000 clones, approximately 86% of them present only once. The source material was peripheral blood, sampled on day 0 of AZD1222 vaccination. The receptor source for this set is an adult in good health.

This clone was counted between two and nine times. The V gene is TRBV9, the J gene TRBJ2-3; 10 bases map to TRBD2. Germline V gene sequence: CDR1 SGDLS, CDR2 YYNGEE. The CDR3 consists of 16 residues. The V and J ends lost 1 base and 1 base, in that order; junction bases with no gene match: 3. The CDR3 sequence: CASSVLAGDGTDTQYF. CDR3 nucleotide sequence: TGTGCCAGCAGCGTACTAGCGGGAGATGGCACAGATACGCAGTATTTT.

V usage is TRBV19 and J usage is TRBJ1-5; D gene unclear. This CDR3 contains 14 residues. Germline values: CDR1 LNHDA, CDR2 SQIVND (reference sequence). Trimming pared 3 bases from V and 4 bases from J, leaving 10 bases between. The CDR3 is CASSIDLGNQPQHF. CDR3 nucleotide sequence: TGTGCCAGTAGTATTGATTTGGGGAATCAGCCCCAGCATTTT.

V is TRBV4-3 and J is TRBJ2-7; 12 nucleotides align to TRBD2. Germline CDR1 is LGHNA and CDR2 is YSLEER. The CDR3 sequence is 17 residues long. With 0 bases clipped from V and 2 bases from J, the junction kept 5 bases outside the gene matches. CDR3 sequence reads: CASSQDRTSGTPYEQYF. The CDR3 DNA follows: TGCGCCAGCAGCCAAGACCGGACTAGCGGGACCCCCTACGAGCAGTACTTC.

The J gene is TRBJ2-2, the V gene TRBV7-3; 10 nucleotides line up with TRBD1. The ends lost 4 bases at V and 8 bases at J; junction bases unmatched: 7. The CDR3 spans 15 residues. CDR1 is SGHTA and CDR2 is FQGTGA in the germline V gene. DNA for the CDR3: TGTGCCAGCAGCTCAGGACAGGGGGAAGGAGGGGAGCTGTTTTTT. Its translation: CASSSGQGEGGELFF.

The chain recombines TRBV12-3 or TRBV12-4 with TRBJ1-1, with TRBD1 matching 7 bases. CDR3 length: 13 amino acids. V gave up 6 bases and J gave up 5 bases; unmatched junction bases: 6. The CDR3 DNA reads TGTGCCAGCAGCGCGACAGGGAAAACTGAAGCTTTCTTT. This sequence encodes CASSATGKTEAFF.

The chain employs TRBV28 and TRBJ1-5; D possibly corresponds to TRBD1 (6 bases). Between the trimmed V and J ends, which lost 3 bases and 4 bases, there was a span of 16 bases. The CDR3 extends over 16 amino acids. The germline V gene encodes CDR1 MDHEN and CDR2 SYDVKM. The CDR3 reads CASSLGTQGSNQPQHF. CDR3 nucleotide sequence: TGTGCCAGCAGTTTGGGTACCCAGGGGTCAAATCAGCCCCAGCATTTT. The entire variable domain, with the rest obtained from reference TRBV28 and TRBJ1-5, is as follows: DVKVTQSSRYLVKRTGEKVFLECVQDMDHENMFWYRQDPGLGLRLIYFSYDVKMKEKGDIPEGYSVSREKKERFSLILESASTNQTSMYLCASSLGTQGSNQPQHFGDGTRLSIL.

The chain is built from TRBV11-2 and TRBJ2-7, with a possible D match to TRBD2 (5 bases). This CDR3 spans 13 amino acids. Germline CDR1 reads SGHAT; CDR2 reads FQNNGV. Trimming removed 6 bases at V and 9 bases at J, with 18 bases between. The CDR3 loop reads CASSQETGSRQYF. CDR3 in DNA: TGTGCCAGCAGTCAAGAGACGGGATCTAGGCAGTACTTC.

The chain is built from TRBV3-1 (or the pseudogene TRBV3-2) and TRBJ2-7; D uncertain. Germline lookup yields CDR1 LGHDT and CDR2 YNNKEL (reference sequence). This CDR3 is 11 amino acids long. V lost 8 bases to trimming and J lost 1 base, with 6 bases between them. In nucleotides, the CDR3 is TGTGCCAGCCACGGATCCTACGAGCAGTACTTC. Encoded protein: CASHGSYEQYF.

The V and J genes are TRBV9 and TRBJ2-6; TRBD2 aligns across 9 bases. From germline, CDR1 is SGDLS and CDR2 YYNGEE. The V segment lost 3 bases and the J segment 2 bases; nucleotides outside the gene matches: 3. The CDR3 sequence is 16 residues long. In DNA, the CDR3 is TGTGCCAGCAGCGCTATAGCGGGAGCTGGGGCCAACGTCCTGACTTTC. Its translation is CASSAIAGAGANVLTF.

J is TRBJ2-1 and V is TRBV24-1, with 7 bases identical to TRBD1. Trimming cost V 0 bases and J 5 bases; bases outside gene matches: 15. In germline, CDR1 is KGHDR, CDR2 SFDVKD. This CDR3 has 19 residues. The chain's CDR3 is CATSDLSGGGTGADNEQFF. The DNA for the CDR3 is TGTGCCACCAGTGATTTGAGTGGAGGAGGAACAGGGGCTGACAATGAGCAGTTCTTC.

This chain joins TRBV18 and TRBJ2-1; possibly TRBD2 for D (6 bases). CDR3 length: 16 amino acids. The V and J ends lost 3 bases and 2 bases respectively, with 14 bases between them. Germline V CDR1 and CDR2: KGHSH, LQKENI. The CDR3 DNA sequence: TGTGCCAGCTCACCGGGAGCCCCGGGGGCCTACAATGAGCAGTTCTTC. Protein sequence: CASSPGAPGAYNEQFF.

This clone has just one count. The V and J genes are TRBV10-3 and TRBJ1-5; D gene uncertain. The length of the CDR3 is 14 residues. CDR1 is ENHRY, CDR2 SYGVKD, per germline. V dropped 2 bases and J dropped 3 bases, with 8 bases sitting between them. This CDR3 reads CAISEEGLNQPQHF. The DNA for the CDR3 is TGTGCCATCAGTGAGGAGGGTCTCAATCAGCCCCAGCATTTT.

This clone was seen a handful of times. The gene calls are TRBV30 and TRBJ1-2; no reliable D call. Germline lookup yields CDR1 GTSNPN and CDR2 SVGIG (reference sequence). The V and J ends lost 4 bases and 8 bases respectively, with 14 bases between them. This CDR3 has 12 amino acids. The CDR3 loop reads CAWTNARGGYTF. The CDR3 DNA follows: TGTGCCTGGACCAATGCAAGAGGAGGCTACACCTTC.

The chain recombines TRBV7-2 with TRBJ1-4; 8 bases match TRBD1. Germline assignment: CDR1 SGHTA and CDR2 FQGNSA. This CDR3 is 16 amino acids long. V lost 6 bases to trimming and J lost 1 base; unmatched junction nucleotides: 7. CDR3 sequence: CASSKTGEETNEKLFF. The CDR3, as DNA: TGTGCCAGCAGTAAGACAGGGGAGGAAACTAATGAAAAACTGTTTTTT.

This clone was seen just once. This CDR3 is CASWGPNEKLFF. Here the CDR3 DNA reads TGTGCCAGCTGGGGACCTAATGAAAAACTGTTTTTT. The chain combines TRBV28 with TRBJ1-4, with D maybe TRBD1 (5 bases). CDR1 and CDR2 (germline): MDHEN, SYDVKM. The CDR3 sequence is 12 residues long. Trimming removed 8 bases from V and 3 bases from J, with 7 bases in between. Drawing the rest from reference TRBV28 and TRBJ1-4, the complete variable domain is DVKVTQSSRYLVKRTGEKVFLECVQDMDHENMFWYRQDPGLGLRLIYFSYDVKMKEKGDIPEGYSVSREKKERFSLILESASTNQTSMYLCASWGPNEKLFFGSGTQLSVL.

The chain employs TRBV15 and TRBJ1-2, with a possible D match to TRBD1 (5 bases). The CDR3 is 14 amino acids. The V and J ends lost 6 bases and 4 bases respectively, with 15 bases between them. Germline assignment: CDR1 LNHNV and CDR2 YYDKDF (reference sequence). CDR3 DNA sequence: TGTGCCACCAGGGATGGAGGGGACCCCTATGGCTACACCTTC. Its protein is CATRDGGDPYGYTF.

This chain links TRBV28 with TRBJ1-5, with a possible D match to TRBD1 (6 bases). Trimming removed 3 bases at V and 5 bases at J, with 23 bases between. The CDR3 length is 18 residues. Germline V gene sequence: CDR1 MDHEN, CDR2 SYDVKM. The CDR3 loop reads CASSLSWGLGGIDQPQHF. In nucleotides, the CDR3 is TGTGCCAGCAGTTTGTCTTGGGGGTTAGGGGGAATCGATCAGCCCCAGCATTTT.

The V call is TRBV4-2, the J call TRBJ1-6, with 9 bases identical to TRBD1. Germline-derived CDR1 and CDR2 are LGHNA and YNFKEQ. This CDR3 has 15 residues. Trimming cost V 3 bases and J 7 bases; bases outside gene matches: 4. The CDR3 spells CASSQDRGENSPLHF. CDR3 nucleotide sequence: TGTGCCAGCAGCCAGGACAGGGGCGAGAATTCACCCCTCCACTTT.

This clone has a single count. The chain joins TRBV4-1 to TRBJ1-1; the D is unclear. The CDR3 has 14 amino acids. V dropped 1 base and J dropped 1 base, with 7 bases sitting between them. CDR1 MGHRA and CDR2 YSYEKL come from the germline V gene. The CDR3 coding sequence is TGCGCCAGCAGCCAAGTGCTTTCGAACACTGAAGCTTTCTTT. Protein sequence: CASSQVLSNTEAFF.

The V gene is TRBV15, the J gene TRBJ2-7, with D tentatively TRBD2 (5 bases). Trimming removed 0 bases from V and 1 base from J, with 10 bases in between. CDR3 length equals 15 residues. Germline CDR1 is LNHNV and CDR2 is YYDKDF (reference sequence). This chain's CDR3 is CATSRDFGLSYEQYF. Written as DNA, the CDR3 is TGTGCCACCAGCAGAGACTTCGGACTTTCCTACGAGCAGTACTTC.

The V call is TRBV27, the J call TRBJ2-3, with 8 bases aligning to TRBD2. V gave up 3 bases and J gave up 0 bases; unmatched junction bases: 2. Germline CDR1 reads MNHEY; CDR2 reads SMNVEV (reference sequence). The CDR3 consists of 15 residues. CDR3 in amino acids: CASSFASGSTDTQYF. CDR3 sequence (DNA): TGTGCCAGCAGTTTCGCTAGCGGGAGCACAGATACGCAGTATTTT.

The chain is built from TRBV6-2 or TRBV6-3 and TRBJ2-7, with 8 bases identical to TRBD2. The germline V gene has CDR1 MNHEY and CDR2 SVGEGT. Trimming cost V 2 bases and J 5 bases; bases outside gene matches: 23. This CDR3 spans 20 amino acids. CDR3 sequence: CASSYNIFKQEEREWDEQYF. In DNA form, the CDR3 reads TGTGCCAGCAGTTACAATATCTTCAAACAGGAGGAGCGGGAGTGGGACGAGCAGTACTTC.

The V call is TRBV7-6, the J call TRBJ1-1, with D perhaps TRBD1 (5 bases). The V gene lost 5 bases and the J gene lost 6 bases, with 19 bases spanning the gap. Germline V gives CDR1 SGHVS, CDR2 FNYEAQ. The CDR3 extends over 15 amino acids. CDR3 nucleotides: TGTGCCAGCAGCCGGGGGGAGGGCCATGGGTCTGAAGCTTTCTTT. Amino acids: CASSRGEGHGSEAFF.

This chain links TRBV6-5 with TRBJ1-2; the match to TRBD1 covers 8 bases. In germline, CDR1 is MNHEY, CDR2 SVGAGI. V shed 5 bases, J shed 6 bases, and the junction held 5 bases outside the gene matches. This CDR3 is built from 13 residues. This CDR3 is CASSHRGWDGYTF. Written as DNA, the CDR3 is TGTGCCAGCAGTCACAGGGGGTGGGATGGCTACACCTTC.

The chain employs TRBV21-1 and TRBJ1-2; the table's D call of TRBD1 was not tested on the DNA. TRBV21-1 is noted as a pseudogene. The CDR3 consists of 16 residues. This chain's CDR3 is CASSTRPGQLNYGYTF. CDR3 DNA sequence: TGTGCCAGCAGCACCCGCCCCGGACAGCTCAACTATGGCTACACCTTC.

The chain employs TRBV19 and TRBJ1-2; 12 nucleotides line up with TRBD1. Germline CDR1 is LNHDA and CDR2 is SQIVND (reference sequence). V lost 3 bases to trimming and J lost 7 bases; unmatched junction nucleotides: 12. CDR3 length: 17 residues. The CDR3 reads CASSIPSGGTGGPGYTF. CDR3 DNA sequence: TGTGCCAGTAGTATCCCCTCTGGAGGGACAGGGGGCCCTGGCTACACCTTC.

This chain links TRBV14 with TRBJ1-2; tentatively, D is TRBD1 (6 bases). The CDR3 consists of 11 residues. Trimming left V 4 bases short and J 6 bases short, with 6 bases between. CDR1 and CDR2 from the germline V gene are SGHDN and FVKESK. The CDR3 region is CASSRGHGYTF. The CDR3 DNA is TGTGCCAGCAGCCGGGGGCATGGCTACACCTTC. Variable domain in full (rest from reference TRBV14 and TRBJ1-2): EAGVTQFPSHSVIEKGQTVTLRCDPISGHDNLYWYRRVMGKEIKFLLHFVKESKQDESGMPNNRFLAERTGGTYSTLKVQPAELEDSGVYFCASSRGHGYTFGSGTRLTVV.

The chain couples TRBV7-9 to TRBJ1-6, with 7 bases identical to TRBD1. The CDR3 length is 17 residues. The V segment lost 5 bases and the J segment 12 bases; nucleotides outside the gene matches: 19. Germline assignment: CDR1 SEHNR and CDR2 FQNEAQ (reference sequence). The CDR3 nucleotides read TGTGCCAGCAGCAACCGACAGGGAGGGGTTCCAGTTCTACCCCTCCACTTT. Translated: CASSNRQGGVPVLPLHF.

V and J are TRBV27 and TRBJ2-5; the match to TRBD2 covers 7 bases. Germline V gene lookup returns CDR1 MNHEY and CDR2 SMNVEV (reference sequence). V dropped 3 bases and J dropped 5; count of bases not matched to a gene: 6. This CDR3 region has 14 residues. The DNA of the CDR3 is TGTGCCAGCAGTTTTGCCCGCGGGAGTGAGACCCAGTACTTC. Its translation: CASSFARGSETQYF.

The chain has TRBV14 and TRBJ2-7; tentative D call: TRBD1 (6 bases). The CDR3 extends over 14 amino acids. Trimming removed 2 bases at V and 7 bases at J, with 15 bases between. Germline V lookup: CDR1 SGHDN, CDR2 FVKESK. The CDR3 sequence is CASSQYMDSGEQYF. Here the CDR3 DNA reads TGTGCCAGCAGCCAATATATGGACAGTGGGGAGCAGTACTTC.